These 23 T cell receptor beta chains were sequenced from one sample in a study of shared clonotypes between healthy human individuals. Generated by immunoSEQ multiplex PCR, the TCRdb table keeps only in-frame clones and is missing some. The sample records roughly 380,000 clones, roughly 96% being singletons. The sample was memory CD8+ T cells sorted from blood. Noted subset: CD45RO+ cells pooled with CCR7-negative TemRA cells. The receptors come from a man aged 25 to 40 in good health.

V is TRBV25-1 and J is TRBJ1-4; 10 positions agree with TRBD1. CDR3 length equals 15 residues. Germline CDR1 reads MGHDK; CDR2 reads SYGVNS. V shed 3 bases, J shed 6 bases, and the junction held 4 bases outside the gene matches. Here the CDR3 DNA reads TGTGCCAGCAGTGAGATGACAGGGGGCGATGAAAAACTGTTTTTT. Its translation is CASSEMTGGDEKLFF.

V and J are TRBV6-5 and TRBJ1-2; 7 positions match TRBD1. The CDR3 runs to 15 residues. In germline, CDR1 is MNHEY, CDR2 SVGAGI. Trimming cost V 2 bases and J 4 bases; bases outside gene matches: 7. The CDR3 is CASSYDDRVGYGYTF. Here the CDR3 DNA reads TGTGCCAGCAGTTACGATGACAGGGTAGGCTATGGCTACACCTTC.

The chain links TRBV28 to TRBJ2-5; 7 bases are shared with TRBD2. Germline CDR1 reads MDHEN; CDR2 reads SYDVKM. The CDR3 totals 16 residues. V gave up 2 bases and J gave up 5 bases; unmatched junction bases: 11. CDR3 region: CASSLREGGNRETQYF. The CDR3 DNA is TGTGCCAGCAGTTTAAGGGAGGGAGGGAACCGGGAGACCCAGTACTTC.

The gene calls are TRBV2 and TRBJ2-5; 7 positions match TRBD2. Unmatched junction bases numbered 8, after V lost 2 bases and J lost 5 bases. The CDR3 sequence is 15 residues long. Germline CDR1 SNHLY, CDR2 FYNNEI. CDR3 nucleotides: TGTGCCAGCAGTGAATCAGCGGGATCATGGGAGACCCAGTACTTC. Its protein is CASSESAGSWETQYF.

The rearrangement links TRBV7-6 to TRBJ2-7; TRBD1 is a possible D gene (6 bases). This CDR3 is 15 amino acids long. Trimming left V 0 bases short and J 2 bases short, with 11 bases between. Germline V gene sequence: CDR1 SGHVS, CDR2 FNYEAQ. CDR3 amino acids: CASSLAQGPPYEQYF. CDR3 nucleotide sequence: TGTGCCAGCAGCTTAGCTCAGGGGCCACCCTACGAGCAGTACTTC.

DNA for the CDR3: TGTGCCAGCAGTTTAGCGGGAGGAAGGAATGAGCAGTTCTTC. Translating gives CASSLAGGRNEQFF. The gene calls are TRBV2 and TRBJ2-1, with TRBD2 identical over 10 bases. The germline V gene encodes CDR1 SNHLY and CDR2 FYNNEI. The CDR3 contains 14 residues. With 5 bases clipped from V and 7 bases from J, the junction kept 5 bases outside the gene matches.

The chain couples TRBV2 to TRBJ2-2; D is perhaps TRBD1 (5 bases). Trimming cost V 6 bases and J 0 bases, with 14 bases left between them. This CDR3 is 16 amino acids long. Germline CDR1 is SNHLY and CDR2 is FYNNEI. Here the CDR3 reads CASSAHQGPNTGELFF. The CDR3, as DNA: TGTGCCAGCAGCGCTCATCAGGGTCCGAACACCGGGGAGCTGTTTTTT. Combining the CDR3 with reference TRBV2 and TRBJ2-2 gives the whole variable domain EPEVTQTPSHQVTQMGQEVILRCVPISNHLYFYWYRQILGQKVEFLVSFYNNEISEKSEIFDDQFSVERPDGSNFTLKIRSTKLEDSAMYFCASSAHQGPNTGELFFGEGSRLTVL.

This clone was recorded only once. This chain connects TRBV10-3 to TRBJ1-6, with TRBD1 matching over 8 bases. Trimming at V came to 0 bases and at J to 6 bases, leaving 7 bases not matched to a gene. This CDR3 has 17 amino acids. The V gene's germline CDR1 is ENHRY and CDR2 SYGVKD. CDR3 bases: TGTGCCATCAGTGAGTCAAGGACAGGGTCCCTTAATTCACCCCTCCACTTT. The encoded protein is CAISESRTGSLNSPLHF.

This sequence joins TRBV28 and TRBJ2-5; 9 bases align to TRBD1. The CDR3 is 12 residues long. Germline V lookup: CDR1 MDHEN, CDR2 SYDVKM. V lost 6 bases and J lost 4; bases outside the gene matches: 0. In DNA form, the CDR3 reads TGTGCCAGCAGACAGGGGGCAGAGACCCAGTACTTC. As protein: CASRQGAETQYF.

The V gene is TRBV30, the J gene TRBJ1-5; no reliable D call. The CDR3 runs to 13 residues. V lost 0 bases and J 7 bases, leaving 10 bases between the germline ends. From germline, CDR1 is GTSNPN and CDR2 SVGIG (reference sequence). Written as DNA, the CDR3 is TGTGCCTGGAGTGTGCGAACCAGACAGCCCCAGCATTTT. It encodes CAWSVRTRQPQHF.

V gene TRBV19 combines with J gene TRBJ2-3; the D gene is possibly TRBD1 (5 bases). Germline V CDR1 and CDR2: LNHDA, SQIVND (reference sequence). V was trimmed by 6 bases and J by 3 bases, leaving 19 bases between them. The CDR3 contains 16 residues. CDR3 coding DNA: TGTGCCAGTAGGGACAAGGCTCCAAGCGAAACAGATACGCAGTATTTT. Translated: CASRDKAPSETDTQYF.

The V and J genes are TRBV11-2 and TRBJ2-1; the D gene is possibly TRBD2 (5 bases). CDR1 is SGHAT, CDR2 FQNNGV, per germline. Deletions cut 6 bases from V and 9 bases from J, with 27 bases between. The CDR3 is 17 amino acids. Here the CDR3 reads CASRRSRVPLGVGEQFF. In nucleotides, the CDR3 is TGTGCCAGCAGGAGGAGTAGGGTCCCCTTGGGAGTGGGTGAGCAGTTCTTC. The full variable domain, with the rest looked up from reference TRBV11-2 and TRBJ2-1, is EAGVAQSPRYKIIEKRQSVAFWCNPISGHATLYWYQQILGQGPKLLIQFQNNGVVDDSQLPKDRFSAERLKGVDSTLKIQPAKLEDSAVYLCASRRSRVPLGVGEQFFGPGTRLTVL.

The chain combines TRBV4-2 with TRBJ2-1; 8 nucleotides match TRBD2. Germline-derived CDR1 and CDR2 are LGHNA and YNFKEQ. The ends lost 1 base at V and 7 bases at J; junction bases unmatched: 3. The CDR3 is made up of 14 amino acids. The DNA of the CDR3 is TGTGCCAGCAGCCAAGTCGAGCGGGAGAATGAGCAGTTCTTC. This codes for CASSQVERENEQFF.

This clone has just one count. The chain links TRBV27 to TRBJ2-4, with D maybe TRBD2 (6 bases). The V end was cut by 9 bases, the J end by 8 bases, with 23 bases between. From germline, CDR1 is MNHEY and CDR2 SMNVEV (reference sequence). The CDR3 contains 15 residues. The CDR3, as DNA: TGTGCCAGGGTGGAACCTGGGACTCAAAGGGACATTCAGTACTTC. This gives the protein CARVEPGTQRDIQYF.

This clone showed up just a few times. V gene TRBV7-9 combines with J gene TRBJ1-1, with D uncertain. This CDR3 comprises 13 residues. The germline V gene encodes CDR1 SEHNR and CDR2 FQNEAQ (reference sequence). V was shortened by 0 bases and J by 12 bases, with 14 bases between the two germline ends. CDR3 nucleotides: TGTGCCAGCAGCTTAGCTTGGGGTGGTAAGTCTTTCTTT. It codes for CASSLAWGGKSFF.

This chain joins TRBV6-1 and TRBJ1-2; 12 nucleotides agree with TRBD1. Germline assignment: CDR1 MNHNS and CDR2 SASEGT. The CDR3 runs 15 residues. With 5 bases clipped from V and 2 bases from J, the junction kept 3 bases outside the gene matches. The CDR3 loop reads CASSTGTGGNYGYTF. In nucleotides, the CDR3 is TGTGCCAGCAGTACCGGGACAGGGGGCAACTATGGCTACACCTTC.

This CDR3 is CASTGGETQYF. The CDR3 DNA reads TGTGCCAGCACAGGGGGAGAGACCCAGTACTTC. The chain is built from TRBV2 and TRBJ2-5; 7 nucleotides line up with TRBD1. The CDR3 runs 11 residues. The ends lost 7 bases at V and 4 bases at J; junction bases unmatched: 0. Germline V gene data show CDR1 as SNHLY and CDR2 as FYNNEI.

This clone appeared a single time. The rearrangement joins TRBV5-5 to TRBJ1-2, with 7 bases fitting TRBD1. This CDR3 has 14 residues. In germline, CDR1 is SGHKS, CDR2 YYEKEE (reference sequence). V shed 4 bases and J 1 base; nucleotides not matched to a gene: 4. CDR3 protein: CASSQTGSNYGYTF. Written as DNA, the CDR3 is TGTGCCAGCAGCCAGACAGGGAGTAACTATGGCTACACCTTC.

The chain carries TRBV5-1 and TRBJ2-1, with 9 bases that match TRBD2. Germline V CDR1 and CDR2: SGHRS, YFSETQ. Trimming at V came to 4 bases and at J to 3 bases, leaving 8 bases not matched to a gene. This CDR3 contains 16 residues. CDR3 amino acids: CASSLLAGRDYNEQFF. The CDR3 DNA sequence: TGCGCCAGCAGCCTCCTAGCGGGGAGGGACTACAATGAGCAGTTCTTC.

This rearrangement joins TRBV28 to TRBJ2-7; 7 bases map to TRBD1. This CDR3 spans 14 amino acids. Trimming took 5 bases from V and 0 from J; bases not matched to a gene: 4. Germline CDR1 MDHEN, CDR2 SYDVKM. The CDR3 region is CASSVAGGSYEQYF. In nucleotides, the CDR3 is TGTGCCAGCAGTGTAGCAGGGGGCTCCTACGAGCAGTACTTC.

The gene calls are TRBV29-1 and TRBJ2-1, with 7 nucleotides matching TRBD2. V lost 6 bases, J lost 6 bases, and 14 bases stayed unmatched. The germline V gene encodes CDR1 SQVTM and CDR2 ANQGSEA. The CDR3 extends over 15 amino acids. The CDR3 DNA follows: TGCAGCGTCCTTGCGGGGACTACCCTCACCAATGAGCAGTTCTTC. This sequence encodes CSVLAGTTLTNEQFF.

The J gene is TRBJ2-3, the V gene TRBV28; D call uncertain. Per the germline V gene, CDR1 is MDHEN and CDR2 is SYDVKM. Trimming shortened V by 4 bases and J by 4 bases, and 9 bases separated the two germline ends. This CDR3 has 13 amino acids. The CDR3 DNA sequence: TGTGCCAGCAGTTCAGATTTAGCAGATACGCAGTATTTT. This codes for CASSSDLADTQYF.

The rearrangement uses TRBV28 and TRBJ1-2; TRBD1 matches 7 bases. Germline V gene lookup returns CDR1 MDHEN and CDR2 SYDVKM. With V trimmed by 7 bases and J by 7 bases, 9 bases remained unmatched. The CDR3 totals 13 residues. This CDR3 reads CASIGDSSSGYTF. CDR3 bases: TGTGCCAGCATTGGGGACAGTTCCTCTGGCTACACCTTC.